This entry describes one TCR beta chain. The target antigen is unknown. The record originates from a study of T-cell reconstitution after alpha-beta-depleted transplantation in children. Whole-study results and caveats: When one year had passed after transplant, most T-cell counts and diversity came from newly produced T cells. There were reportedly several hundred expanded graft clones from which alpha-beta T cells came about two months after transplant.

From germline, CDR1 is SGHRS and CDR2 YFSETQ. The CDR3 extends over 13 amino acids. V was shortened by 4 bases and J by 6 bases, with 12 bases between the two germline ends. The authors prepared the TCRbeta library with unique molecular identifiers. TCRdb redid the calling of the PCR reads with MiXCR, one entry per CDR3 protein. The table has more than 200,000 distinct CDR3 sequences, about 25% seen once. The V gene is TRBV5-1, the J gene TRBJ2-3; TRBD2 is a possible D gene (5 bases). This material consisted of PBMCs, taken before TCRalphabeta/CD19-depleted stem cell transplant. This receptor was obtained from a girl aged 2-10 years with Fanconi anemia, due to receive a stem cell transplant. The CDR3 sequence is CASSLRERDTQYF. CDR3 nucleotide sequence: TGCGCCAGCAGCCTGAGGGAAAGGGATACGCAGTATTTT.